One T cell receptor (beta chain) is described in this entry. This clonotype was counted only a few times. No cognate antigen has been identified for it. Within one base of it there is no much larger clone, and no base qualities were kept. The method behind the library was multiplex PCR. Sequencing took place on an Illumina HiSeq 4000. TCR beta libraries were built with iRepertoire HTBI primers and Arm-PCR amplification of CDR3 regions. Gel purification was performed on PCR products prior to sequencing. As for the authors' bioinformatics: Gene usage analysis of CDR3 amino acid clonotypes relied on the roughly 60 TRBV and more than twelve TRBJ segments identified across samples. COPE and FqMerger were used to merge the filtered high-quality paired reads into contigs. BLAST was used to align contigs to the IMGT TRBV, TRBD and TRBJ reference genes, and CDR3 was defined following IMGT. Clonotypes above 0.1% frequency were classified as highly expanded clones. Repertoire diversity was measured by Shannon entropy, and V-J evenness by the Gini coefficient. A clonotype found in more than one individual was treated as public. TCRdb took the public reads, trimmed them with fastp at Q25, ran MiXCR for clone calling and kept in-frame beta chains. Entries that share a CDR3 protein sequence are merged under the most common genes and DNA. It is TCRdb's table, rather than the study itself, that gives the V and J calls and clone size. This sample holds 350,000 to 450,000 distinct CDR3 sequences; approximately 16% were observed only once. In total, the top ten clones hold 25% to 30% of the sample.

The data stem from a study of regulatory T cells in long-lasting Graves disease (dated by TCRdb to 2020 to 2022). Context from the whole study: Antithyroid drugs had been taken for less than 3 months by newly diagnosed Graves' disease patients. Peripheral blood TCR sequencing and RNA sequencing compared persistent Graves' disease patients with newly diagnosed Graves' disease patients. The study was registered as a clinical trial and conducted in China. TCR sequencing covered around 13 persistent and some 20 newly diagnosed Graves' disease patients, 33 samples in total.

The CDR3, from cysteine to phenylalanine, totals 15 residues. The CDR3 DNA has 45 bases and is translated from base 1. CDR1 and CDR2 (SGHTA, FQGTGA) derive from the germline V gene. Trimming takes 5 bases off V and 3 bases off J; junction bases not matched to a gene: 6. The sample's time point label, in plain terms: newly diagnosed GD, antithyroid drugs for less than 3 months. For both TCR sequencing and RNA sequencing, RNA was extracted from PBMCs in TRIzol. Graves' disease was diagnosed according to American Thyroid Association guidelines. Recruitment of patients was carried out at an endocrinology department in Xi'an, China. Each patient gave 7 to 9.5 milliliters of peripheral blood, collected in an EDTA anticoagulant tube. Ficoll Paque Plus density gradient separation was used to isolate PBMCs, and no additional T cell sorting was done. An Agilent 2100 Bioanalyzer and agarose gel were used to check RNA quality, and a NanoDrop 2000 was used to measure RNA concentration.

Here is what the overall study found, with its caveats: A larger number of public clonotypes was shared among persistent patients (approximately 3,000) than among newly diagnosed patients (about 990). As a limitation, the authors acknowledged that the small sample size may reduce accuracy. TRBV28, TRBJ1-2 and TRBJ2-5 were preferentially used in persistent disease, while TRBV20-1 and TRBJ2-1 were favored in newly diagnosed disease. Only the TCR beta chain was sequenced and analyzed. Compared with newly diagnosed patients, persistent Graves' disease patients had lower TCR Shannon entropy and fewer highly expanded clones, which suggests clonal expansion. Peripheral blood alone was examined, since thyroid tissue, which constituted the primary lesion, could not be accessed.

Separately, the same data were catalogued under a study of T cells in Graves' hyperthyroidism and ophthalmopathy. Per that second paper: Stable Graves' hyperthyroidism was defined as the absence of progression to ophthalmopathy over 18 months of follow-up. Hyperthyroidism patients were newly diagnosed, with disease duration under 2 months, and aged 18 to 65 years. Any patient with an uncontrolled infection, another autoimmune disease, pregnancy or lactation was excluded. Diagnoses relied on clinical symptoms, serum thyroxine and TRAb, thyroid ultrasound and orbital computed tomography. A first-round RT-PCR of the TCR CDR3 used the HTBI primer set with the Qiagen OneStep RT-PCR kit. Blood samples also contained most of the expanded thyroid clonotypes (frequency above 0.001), which suggests that blood repertoires may reflect thyroid immune responses. In cross-validation, a model built on a 13 V-J signature told ophthalmopathy apart from stable hyperthyroidism with about 90% sensitivity and about 81% specificity, and in testing the same model reached 80%/75%. During validation, the model predicted progression to ophthalmopathy a median of approximately 6 months ahead of onset, with more than 60% sensitivity and 72.22% specificity. To identify TCR V-J signatures that set the groups apart, the researchers used a discovery cohort of about a hundred patients, made up of about 44 with Graves' ophthalmopathy and 57 with stable Graves' hyperthyroidism. Prospective prediction of ophthalmopathy was tested in an independent validation cohort of 18 to 20 hyperthyroidism patients and some 17 patients who later progressed to ophthalmopathy. The 75 to 100 discovery patients were divided at random into training and test sets in a 7:3 ratio. In addition, the study compared T-cell repertoires in thyroid tissue and in blood from five to seven Graves' hyperthyroidism patients. After sampling, hyperthyroidism patients received methimazole starting at 30 mg daily, and ophthalmopathy patients received high-dose intravenous methylprednisolone. Libraries were constructed in a second round of multiplex PCR, after which size selection and purification were performed. Sequencing of the libraries was done on an Illumina HiSeq2000 using paired-end 100 bp reads. SOAPnuke was used to process the raw data, removing reads that contained adapters or uncalled bases, had a mean Phred below 15, or lacked an exact match to the constant primer or identifier. COPE v1.2.5 was used to merge the high-quality paired reads, and each unique nucleotide sequence was defined as a clonotype. MiTCR v1.1 was used to align clonotypes to the IMGT TRBV, TRBD and TRBJ reference segments. Only V-J combinations with frequency above 0.0001, covering roughly 99% of repertoires, were analysed. A TCS score was defined as the ratio between F50 (clonal expansion) and ExV (chaos), using BLOSUM62-based TCRdist between CDR3 peptides within each V-J. Welch's t-statistics and random forest reduced several hundred V-J features to 13, which were used in a naive Bayes classifier (R e1071). Sample size was not statistically predetermined, and blinding of investigators to group allocation was not performed. TCR Vbeta CDR3 sequencing of approximately 140 peripheral blood samples (about 45 ophthalmopathy, roughly 72 hyperthyroidism and roughly 17 progressor patients) is reported in the paper.

The chain was built from TRBV7-3 and TRBJ2-3; 9 nucleotides in the junction match TRBD2. The receptor was isolated from a man aged 35-49 years with Graves disease. Donor details come from another sample of the same person, matched by shared clones. Sequencing used peripheral blood mononuclear cells (PBMCs), obtained at new diagnosis, from a patient treated with antithyroid drugs. The CDR3 is CASSLCGGATDTQYF. The base sequence is TGTGCCAGCAGCCTGTGCGGGGGGGCAACAGATACGCAGTATTTT.